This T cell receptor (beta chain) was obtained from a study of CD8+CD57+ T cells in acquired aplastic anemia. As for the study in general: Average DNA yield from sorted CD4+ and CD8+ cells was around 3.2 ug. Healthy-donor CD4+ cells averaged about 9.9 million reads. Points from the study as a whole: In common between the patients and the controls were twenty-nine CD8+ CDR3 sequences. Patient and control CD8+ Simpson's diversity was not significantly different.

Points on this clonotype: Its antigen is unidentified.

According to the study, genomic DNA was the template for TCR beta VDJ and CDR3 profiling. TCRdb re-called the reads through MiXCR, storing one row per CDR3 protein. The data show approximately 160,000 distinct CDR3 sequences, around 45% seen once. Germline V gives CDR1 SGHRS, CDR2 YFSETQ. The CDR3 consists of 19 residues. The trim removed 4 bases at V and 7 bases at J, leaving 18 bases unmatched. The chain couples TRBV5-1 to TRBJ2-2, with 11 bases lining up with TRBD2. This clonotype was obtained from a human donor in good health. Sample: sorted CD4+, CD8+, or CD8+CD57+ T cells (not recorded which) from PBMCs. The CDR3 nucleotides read TGCGCCAGCAGCCCACTAGCGGGGGCTCACACGAGACGGGTCGGGGAGCTGTTTTTT. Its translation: CASSPLAGAHTRRVGELFF.